This TCR beta chain was found in a study of shared clonotypes between healthy human individuals. Study-level findings and limits: Generation probabilities of non-shared clonotypes were lower (relative to those shared by all four donors). Several donors had 4% to 6.5% of their naive CD4 clonotypes in common.

A split of CD4+ cells into CD45RA+ naive and CD45RA-negative memory subsets was performed. Per the original data handling: ImmunoSEQ junction-only sequences lacked quality scores, so their filtering differed. Produced via immunoSEQ multiplex PCR; TCRdb's table is partial and in-frame only. V, J and clone size are those of that table, while D and trimming were read from the DNA. Of approximately 2.5 million clones in the sample, more than 85% were seen once. The CDR3 has 13 amino acids. Trimming left V 6 bases short and J 4 bases short, with 10 bases between. CDR1 and CDR2 (germline): SNHLY, FYNNEI. In the case of this clone: Its target is not known.

The sequence was collected from a man aged 18-30 years in good health. Some clones in this sample may be carry-over from other donors' samples. The sample was naive CD4+ T cells from PBMCs. Subset defined: CD45RA+ positively selected. The chain carries TRBV2 and TRBJ2-1; D might be TRBD2 (5 bases). The CDR3 bases are TGTGCCAGCAGCGAGGGCCGTTACAATGAGCAGTTCTTC. This gives the protein CASSEGRYNEQFF.